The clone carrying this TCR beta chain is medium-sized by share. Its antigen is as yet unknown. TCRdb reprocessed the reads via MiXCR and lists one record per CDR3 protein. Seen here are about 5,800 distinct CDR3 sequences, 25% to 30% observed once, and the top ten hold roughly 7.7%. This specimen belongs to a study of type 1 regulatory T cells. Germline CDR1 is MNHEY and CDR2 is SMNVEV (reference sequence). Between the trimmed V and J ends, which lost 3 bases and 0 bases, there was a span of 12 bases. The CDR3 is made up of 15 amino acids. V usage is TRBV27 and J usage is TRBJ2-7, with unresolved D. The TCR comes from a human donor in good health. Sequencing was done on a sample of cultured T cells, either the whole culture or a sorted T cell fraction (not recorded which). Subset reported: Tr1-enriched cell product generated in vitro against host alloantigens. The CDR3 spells CASSFYSSSSYEQYF. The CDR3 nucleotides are TGTGCCAGCAGTTTCTACTCGTCAAGCTCCTACGAGCAGTACTTC.